These 27 T cell receptor beta chains were sequenced from one sample in a study of blood T cell repertoires in COVID-19. TCRdb's copy holds only in-frame clones and misses some; the assay was immunoSEQ multiplex PCR. Here the sample spans some 70,000 clones, about four fifths being singletons. Sequencing was done on a sample of peripheral blood. These receptors were obtained from a woman in her sixties or seventies with acute or convalescent COVID-19.

Regarding this clone: Other DNA sequences within the sample encode an identical CDR3. The rearrangement uses TRBV18 and TRBJ2-7, with 9 bases identical to TRBD1. From germline, CDR1 is KGHSH and CDR2 LQKENI. The CDR3 is 14 residues long. J gave up 3 bases and V 3 bases, and 3 bases lay outside the gene matches. The CDR3 coding sequence is TGTGCCAGCTCACCGCGACAGGGGGTCTACGAGCAGTACTTC. It yields the protein CASSPRQGVYEQYF. Based on the CDR3 plus reference TRBV18 and TRBJ2-7, the full variable domain is NAGVMQNPRHLVRRRGQEARLRCSPMKGHSHVYWYRQLPEEGLKFMVYLQKENIIDESGMPKERFSAEFPKEGPSILRIQQVVRGDSAAYFCASSPRQGVYEQYFGPGTRLTVT.

The V call is TRBV6-6, the J call TRBJ2-7, with TRBD2 identical over 9 bases. The CDR3 extends over 17 amino acids. The V segment lost 5 bases and the J segment 4 bases; nucleotides outside the gene matches: 15. The germline gives CDR1 MNHNY, CDR2 SVGAGI (reference sequence). The CDR3 nucleotides are TGTGCCAGCAGTCCCCTCCCGGCTAGCGGGAAAGGATACGAGCAGTACTTC. It codes for CASSPLPASGKGYEQYF.

V usage is TRBV2 and J usage is TRBJ1-2, with 8 bases matching TRBD1. Germline V lookup: CDR1 SNHLY, CDR2 FYNNEI. The CDR3 covers 14 residues. V shed 8 bases, J shed 1 base, and the junction held 6 bases outside the gene matches. CDR3 DNA sequence: TGTGCCAGCTCCGGACAGGGAAATAACTATGGCTACACCTTC. Protein product: CASSGQGNNYGYTF.

The chain couples TRBV10-3 to TRBJ1-4; a possible D gene is TRBD1 (6 bases). The CDR3 is 14 residues long. Trimming shortened V by 3 bases and J by 7 bases, and 12 bases separated the two germline ends. From germline, CDR1 is ENHRY and CDR2 SYGVKD. CDR3 nucleotide sequence: TGTGCCATCAGTGATCCACAGGGATCTGAAAAACTGTTTTTT. This codes for CAISDPQGSEKLFF.

V and J are TRBV6-5 and TRBJ1-2, with 8 bases matching TRBD1. The CDR3 is 13 amino acids. The V segment lost 4 bases and the J segment 8 bases; nucleotides outside the gene matches: 6. The germline CDR1 and CDR2 sequences are MNHEY and SVGAGI. CDR3 residues: CASSWTGHSGYTF. CDR3 DNA sequence: TGTGCCAGCAGTTGGACAGGGCATTCGGGCTACACCTTC.

This chain links TRBV28 with TRBJ2-7; D possibly corresponds to TRBD2 (6 bases). The CDR3 has 14 residues. The ends were cut back, 8 bases at V and 2 bases at J, with 16 bases in the middle. Germline CDR1 is MDHEN and CDR2 is SYDVKM. The CDR3 DNA reads as TGTGCCAGCGGCAAGCGGGTGTACACCTACGAGCAGTACTTC. Encoded protein: CASGKRVYTYEQYF. Drawing the rest from reference TRBV28 and TRBJ2-7, the complete variable domain is DVKVTQSSRYLVKRTGEKVFLECVQDMDHENMFWYRQDPGLGLRLIYFSYDVKMKEKGDIPEGYSVSREKKERFSLILESASTNQTSMYLCASGKRVYTYEQYFGPGTRLTVT.

V is TRBV21-1 and J is TRBJ2-5; TRBD1 is the table's D call, not checked against the DNA. TRBV21-1 is a known pseudogene. This CDR3 is built from 18 residues. The CDR3 region has the DNA TGTGCCAGCAGCAGGATCCGGGACAGGGAATCGTACCAAGAGACCCAGTACTTC. Its protein product is CASSRIRDRESYQETQYF.

V usage is TRBV5-4 and J usage is TRBJ1-6; D is ambiguous. Germline V CDR1 and CDR2: SGHNT, YYREEE (reference sequence). The CDR3 covers 14 residues. The ends were cut back, 6 bases at V and 8 bases at J, with 15 bases in the middle. The CDR3 bases are TGTGCCAGCAAAGAGGGCCTCTTGGATTCACCCCTCCACTTT. It codes for CASKEGLLDSPLHF.

The V and J genes are TRBV5-8 and TRBJ1-6, with TRBD1 as a possible D gene (6 bases). Trimming removed 2 bases at V and 9 bases at J, with 15 bases between. The germline V gene has CDR1 SGHTS and CDR2 YDEGEE. The CDR3 runs 15 residues. The chain's CDR3 is CASSLGAGVGSPLHF. Written as DNA, the CDR3 is TGTGCCAGCAGCTTAGGGGCAGGGGTTGGTTCACCCCTCCACTTT.

The rearrangement links TRBV6-2 or TRBV6-3 to TRBJ2-5; D perhaps matches TRBD2 (6 bases). In germline, CDR1 is MNHEY, CDR2 SVGEGT. CDR3 length: 15 residues. Trimming pared 1 base from V and 4 bases from J, leaving 13 bases between. The CDR3 DNA reads as TGTGCCAGCAGTTACTACCTGGGGGGAGGAGAGACCCAGTACTTC. Its protein product is CASSYYLGGGETQYF.

The rearrangement uses TRBV18 and TRBJ2-7, with a possible D match to TRBD2 (5 bases). Trimming pared 2 bases from V and 0 bases from J, leaving 11 bases between. The CDR3 covers 15 residues. CDR1 KGHSH and CDR2 LQKENI come from the germline V gene. CDR3 region: CASSPRTGSSYEQYF. CDR3 in DNA: TGTGCCAGCTCACCAAGGACGGGAAGCTCCTACGAGCAGTACTTC.

The chain recombines TRBV5-1 with TRBJ1-2, with 9 bases fitting TRBD1. The CDR3 sequence is 16 residues long. Trimming at V came to 4 bases and at J to 6 bases, leaving 13 bases not matched to a gene. Looked up from germline, CDR1 is SGHRS and CDR2 is YFSETQ. The CDR3 region has the DNA TGCGCCAGCAGCCGCCGCTCGTTAGGACAGGGGCATGGCTACACCTTC. It is translated as CASSRRSLGQGHGYTF.

This rearrangement joins TRBV11-1 to TRBJ1-3; tentative D call: TRBD1 (6 bases). CDR1 is SGHAT, CDR2 FQDESV, per germline (reference sequence). Trimming removed 5 bases from V and 0 bases from J, with 14 bases in between. CDR3 length equals 16 residues. The CDR3 sequence: CASSLGHSFSGNTIYF. The CDR3 bases are TGTGCCAGCAGCCTGGGACATTCTTTCTCTGGAAACACCATATATTTT. Using reference TRBV11-1 and TRBJ1-3 for the parts outside the CDR3, the full variable domain is EAEVAQSPRYKITEKSQAVAFWCDPISGHATLYWYRQILGQGPELLVQFQDESVVDDSQLPKDRFSAERLKGVDSTLKIQPAELGDSAMYLCASSLGHSFSGNTIYFGEGSWLTVV.

This chain connects TRBV18 to TRBJ1-5; 7 bases fit TRBD1. The CDR3 contains 16 residues. V was pared by 4 bases and J by 2 bases, with 8 bases of the junction left unmatched. The germline V gene encodes CDR1 KGHSH and CDR2 LQKENI. Written as DNA, the CDR3 is TGTGCCAGCTCACGGGTTAACAGGGGAGGCAATCAGCCCCAGCATTTT. Its protein is CASSRVNRGGNQPQHF.

The V gene is TRBV7-3, the J gene TRBJ2-1, with 11 bases aligning to TRBD2. Germline trimming cut 7 bases from V and 0 bases from J; bases unmatched to any gene: 5. The V gene's germline CDR1 is SGHTA and CDR2 FQGTGA. The CDR3 extends over 16 amino acids. The CDR3 sequence is CASTPSGRSSYNEQFF. Here the CDR3 DNA reads TGTGCCAGCACCCCTAGCGGGAGGAGCTCCTACAATGAGCAGTTCTTC.

The chain uses TRBV15 and TRBJ1-5; D is perhaps TRBD1 (6 bases). The V end lost 2 bases, the J end lost 0 bases, and 14 bases lay between the germline ends. The CDR3 has 17 amino acids. Germline CDR1 and CDR2: LNHNV and YYDKDF (reference sequence). In DNA, the CDR3 is TGTGCCACCAGCAGACCTGGGACACCTTATAGCAATCAGCCCCAGCATTTT. Translating it yields CATSRPGTPYSNQPQHF.

The chain links TRBV5-6 to TRBJ1-1; D gene uncertain. V gave up 3 bases and J gave up 0 bases, with 6 bases separating them. CDR1 and CDR2 (germline): SGHDT, YYEEEE. The CDR3 has 13 amino acids. CDR3 DNA: TGTGCCAGCAGCTCTACAGTGAACACTGAAGCTTTCTTT. It translates to CASSSTVNTEAFF.

The chain is built from TRBV7-8 and TRBJ2-5; tentatively, D is TRBD2 (6 bases). Germline V lookup: CDR1 SGHVS, CDR2 FQNEAQ. V lost 5 bases to trimming and J lost 5 bases, with 15 bases between them. The CDR3 extends over 14 amino acids. CDR3 nucleotides: TGTGCCAGCAGCAGGGATGCGGGAAGGGAGACCCAGTACTTC. The encoded protein is CASSRDAGRETQYF. The whole variable domain, filled in from reference TRBV7-8 and TRBJ2-5, reads GAGVSQSPRYKVAKRGQDVALRCDPISGHVSLFWYQQALGQGPEFLTYFQNEAQLDKSGLPSDRFFAERPEGSVSTLKIQRTQQEDSAVYLCASSRDAGRETQYFGPGTRLLVL.

This clone is deemed medium-sized (0.01 to 0.1%). V gene TRBV25-1 combines with J gene TRBJ2-2, with D possibly TRBD1 on 5 matching bases. V was shortened by 0 bases and J by 1 base, with 9 bases between the two germline ends. Germline values: CDR1 MGHDK, CDR2 SYGVNS. This CDR3 comprises 16 residues. The CDR3 reads CASSEYRQGNTGELFF. As DNA, the CDR3 is TGTGCCAGCAGTGAATATCGGCAGGGGAACACCGGGGAGCTGTTTTTT.

The chain links TRBV7-8 to TRBJ1-1, with no clear D. V lost 1 base, J lost 10 bases, and 10 bases lay in between. The germline gives CDR1 SGHVS, CDR2 FQNEAQ. The CDR3 is 12 residues long. The CDR3 DNA follows: TGTGCCAGCAGCTTAGGGGCACGGGGAGCTTTCTTT. It specifies CASSLGARGAFF.

This sequence joins TRBV18 and TRBJ2-1; TRBD2 agrees at 7 bases. CDR1 is KGHSH, CDR2 LQKENI, per germline. Trimming at V came to 3 bases and at J to 7 bases, leaving 3 bases not matched to a gene. The CDR3 has 13 amino acids. The chain's CDR3 is CASSPSSGNEQFF. CDR3 DNA sequence: TGTGCCAGCTCACCCTCTAGCGGTAATGAGCAGTTCTTC.

The CDR3 DNA follows: TGTGCCAGCAGCTTACGCGGGAGGGCCCTCTCCTACGAGCAGTACTTC. Translated: CASSLRGRALSYEQYF. V usage is TRBV7-6 and J usage is TRBJ2-7; 9 bases are shared with TRBD2. The CDR3 has 16 residues. Germline trimming cut 2 bases from V and 0 bases from J; bases unmatched to any gene: 5. Germline V gene sequence: CDR1 SGHVS, CDR2 FNYEAQ.

The chain recombines TRBV9 with TRBJ1-1; possible D gene TRBD1, 5 bases. Germline lookup yields CDR1 SGDLS and CDR2 YYNGEE. The CDR3 spans 15 residues. Trimming removed 0 bases from V and 1 base from J, with 10 bases in between. The CDR3 sequence: CASSVDGRANTEAFF. The CDR3 nucleotides read TGTGCCAGCAGCGTAGACGGCAGGGCGAACACTGAAGCTTTCTTT.

The rearrangement joins TRBV13 to TRBJ2-5, with TRBD1 as a possible D gene (6 bases). Germline V gene lookup returns CDR1 PRHDT and CDR2 FYEKMQ (reference sequence). V lost 4 bases and J 2 bases, leaving 11 bases between the germline ends. CDR3 length: 14 residues. CDR3 residues: CASSSTGLQETQYF. The CDR3 nucleotides are TGTGCCAGCAGCTCCACAGGGCTTCAAGAGACCCAGTACTTC.

The chain couples TRBV7-9 to TRBJ1-5; D gene uncertain. The germline V gene has CDR1 SEHNR and CDR2 FQNEAQ (reference sequence). The CDR3 runs to 14 residues. V gave up 2 bases and J gave up 5 bases, with 10 bases separating them. CDR3 region: CASSLIGRDQPQHF. Here the CDR3 DNA reads TGTGCCAGCAGCTTAATAGGGAGGGATCAGCCCCAGCATTTT.

The V and J genes are TRBV25-1 and TRBJ1-6, with TRBD1 as a possible D gene (5 bases). CDR1 MGHDK and CDR2 SYGVNS come from the germline V gene. Between the trimmed V and J ends, which lost 5 bases and 8 bases, there was a span of 13 bases. The CDR3 runs to 14 residues. Written as DNA, the CDR3 is TGTGCCAGCAGTCGGGCAGCGACAGATTCACCCCTCCACTTT. Translated: CASSRAATDSPLHF.

Only a few counts were recorded for this clone. V gene TRBV28 combines with J gene TRBJ1-3; D not resolved. V was clipped by 7 bases and J by 2 bases, with 12 bases between them. The CDR3 sequence is 14 residues long. CDR1 and CDR2 (germline): MDHEN, SYDVKM. CDR3 amino acids: CASTLPSTGNTIYF. In DNA, the CDR3 is TGTGCCAGCACCCTTCCGAGCACTGGAAACACCATATATTTT.